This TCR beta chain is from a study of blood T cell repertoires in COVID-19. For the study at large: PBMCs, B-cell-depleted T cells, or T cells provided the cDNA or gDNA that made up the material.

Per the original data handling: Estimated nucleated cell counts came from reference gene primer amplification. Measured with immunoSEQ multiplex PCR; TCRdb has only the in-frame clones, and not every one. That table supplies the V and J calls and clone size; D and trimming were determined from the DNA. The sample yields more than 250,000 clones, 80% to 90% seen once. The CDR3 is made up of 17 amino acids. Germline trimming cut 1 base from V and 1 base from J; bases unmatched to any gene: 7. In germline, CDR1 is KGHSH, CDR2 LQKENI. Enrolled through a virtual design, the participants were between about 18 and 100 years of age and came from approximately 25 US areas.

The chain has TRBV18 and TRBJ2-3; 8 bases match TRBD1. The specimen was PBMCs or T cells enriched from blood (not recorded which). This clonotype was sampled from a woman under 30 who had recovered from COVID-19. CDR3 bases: TGTGCCAGCTCACCACAGCGGACAGGGTCCGGCACAGATACGCAGTATTTT. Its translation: CASSPQRTGSGTDTQYF.